These 20 T cell receptor beta chains share one sample of origin, sequenced in a study of blood T cell repertoires in COVID-19. Measured with immunoSEQ multiplex PCR; TCRdb has only the in-frame clones, and not every one. Here the sample spans about 100,000 clones, 88% being singletons. The sample consisted of peripheral blood. These receptors were collected from an older woman with acute or convalescent COVID-19.

This chain links TRBV10-3 with TRBJ2-2; 10 bases line up with TRBD2. The ends lost 3 bases at V and 7 bases at J; junction bases unmatched: 8. The CDR3 runs 16 residues. Germline values: CDR1 ENHRY, CDR2 SYGVKD. The DNA for the CDR3 is TGTGCCATCAGTGACCCCAGCGGGAGGGCCGACGGGGAGCTGTTTTTT. The encoded protein is CAISDPSGRADGELFF.

This chain uses TRBV6-5 with TRBJ2-4; D is undetermined. The CDR3 has 15 residues. V was clipped by 5 bases and J by 0 bases, with 11 bases between them. CDR1 and CDR2 from the germline V gene are MNHEY and SVGAGI. The CDR3 region has the DNA TGTGCCAGCAGTCCTGCAGGCCTAGCCAAAAACATTCAGTACTTC. This encodes CASSPAGLAKNIQYF.

V is TRBV29-1 and J is TRBJ2-1, with TRBD2 identical over 8 bases. CDR1 and CDR2 from the germline V gene are SQVTM and ANQGSEA. The CDR3 has 14 amino acids. The ends lost 1 base at V and 4 bases at J; junction bases unmatched: 3. Written as DNA, the CDR3 is TGCAGCGTTGAAGTTAGACTAGCGTACAATGAGCAGTTCTTC. This codes for CSVEVRLAYNEQFF.

This rearrangement joins TRBV2 to TRBJ2-1, with 8 bases identical to TRBD2. J was trimmed by 8 bases and V by 6 bases; bases with no gene match: 6. In germline, CDR1 is SNHLY, CDR2 FYNNEI. The CDR3 sequence is 13 residues long. This CDR3 is CASRTQAGDEQFF. In DNA, the CDR3 is TGTGCCAGCAGGACCCAAGCGGGAGATGAGCAGTTCTTC.

The chain uses TRBV19 and TRBJ2-7; D gene uncertain. Trimming removed 2 bases at V and 2 bases at J, with 10 bases between. Germline V CDR1 and CDR2: LNHDA, SQIVND (reference sequence). The CDR3 length is 14 residues. DNA for the CDR3: TGTGCCAGTAGTATAAGCTCTGCGACCTACGAGCAGTACTTC. Translation gives CASSISSATYEQYF.

The gene calls are TRBV6-5 and TRBJ2-3, with 7 bases that match TRBD2. Looked up from germline, CDR1 is MNHEY and CDR2 is SVGAGI. CDR3 length: 14 amino acids. J gave up 1 base and V 6 bases, and 4 bases lay outside the gene matches. The CDR3 reads CASRASGGTDTQYF. The CDR3, as DNA: TGTGCCAGCAGGGCTAGCGGAGGCACAGATACGCAGTATTTT.

The chain joins TRBV7-8 to TRBJ2-3, with TRBD1 matching over 8 bases. V shed 6 bases and J 6 bases; nucleotides not matched to a gene: 14. The CDR3 spans 16 residues. Germline CDR1 SGHVS, CDR2 FQNEAQ. The CDR3 protein is CASRRTGTASLDTQYF. The CDR3, as DNA: TGTGCCAGCAGACGGACAGGGACAGCTTCTTTGGATACGCAGTATTTT.

This chain uses TRBV6-5 with TRBJ1-1, with 8 bases matching TRBD1. The CDR3 runs 12 residues. V lost 6 bases, J lost 11 bases, and 8 bases stayed unmatched. Per the germline V gene, CDR1 is MNHEY and CDR2 is SVGAGI. CDR3 residues: CASRPRTGLAFF. Here the CDR3 DNA reads TGTGCCAGCAGGCCGCGGACAGGGCTGGCTTTCTTT.

The genes are TRBV3-1 (or the pseudogene TRBV3-2) and TRBJ1-4, with D unresolved. Trimming removed 5 bases from V and 7 bases from J, with 14 bases in between. This CDR3 spans 14 amino acids. Germline assignment: CDR1 LGHDT and CDR2 YNNKEL (reference sequence). CDR3 nucleotides: TGTGCCAGCAGCTTACGGTCCCTTGGTGAAAAACTGTTTTTT. Encoded protein: CASSLRSLGEKLFF.

This rearrangement joins TRBV5-1 to TRBJ1-1; 9 bases are shared with TRBD1. V was clipped by 4 bases and J by 1 base; unmatched bases: 2. From germline, CDR1 is SGHRS and CDR2 YFSETQ. The CDR3 is 14 amino acids. The CDR3 protein is CASSATGGNTEAFF. The CDR3 DNA sequence: TGCGCCAGCAGCGCGACAGGGGGGAACACTGAAGCTTTCTTT.

The chain is built from TRBV19 and TRBJ1-2; perhaps TRBD1 as D (6 bases). Germline V gene lookup returns CDR1 LNHDA and CDR2 SQIVND (reference sequence). Trimming cost V 7 bases and J 4 bases, with 19 bases left between them. This CDR3 contains 15 residues. The CDR3: CASKEQGRFSYGYTF. The DNA of the CDR3 is TGTGCCAGTAAGGAGCAGGGGCGCTTCAGCTATGGCTACACCTTC.

The chain uses TRBV7-3 and TRBJ2-2; TRBD2 is a possible D gene (5 bases). V was shortened by 2 bases and J by 6 bases, with 13 bases between the two germline ends. The CDR3 is 15 residues long. Germline assignment: CDR1 SGHTA and CDR2 FQGTGA. The CDR3 loop reads CASSLFPGSPGELFF. As DNA, the CDR3 is TGTGCCAGCAGCTTATTTCCGGGAAGCCCCGGGGAGCTGTTTTTT. Together with reference TRBV7-3 and TRBJ2-2, the CDR3 gives the full variable domain: GAGVSQTPSNKVTEKGKYVELRCDPISGHTALYWYRQSLGQGPEFLIYFQGTGAADDSGLPNDRFFAVRPEGSVSTLKIQRTERGDSAVYLCASSLFPGSPGELFFGEGSRLTVL.

V gene TRBV7-2 combines with J gene TRBJ2-1; tentative D call: TRBD1 (5 bases). This CDR3 spans 15 amino acids. The V gene lost 1 base and the J gene lost 8 bases, with 15 bases spanning the gap. Per germline, CDR1 SGHTA and CDR2 FQGNSA. The CDR3 loop is CASSLGAGPFYEQFF. In DNA, the CDR3 is TGTGCCAGCAGCTTAGGGGCAGGGCCCTTCTATGAGCAGTTCTTC.

This clone showed up just once. The chain employs TRBV6-5 and TRBJ1-1; D may be TRBD1 (5 bases). Trimming shortened V by 7 bases and J by 4 bases, and 16 bases separated the two germline ends. The length of the CDR3 is 14 residues. Germline loops: CDR1 MNHEY, CDR2 SVGAGI. CDR3 loop: CASNGGRAGTEAFF. CDR3 sequence (DNA): TGTGCCAGCAACGGTGGCAGGGCAGGCACTGAAGCTTTCTTT.

The chain employs TRBV29-1 and TRBJ1-5; 7 bases map to TRBD1. Germline trimming cut 4 bases from V and 7 bases from J; bases unmatched to any gene: 7. The CDR3 runs to 13 residues. Germline-derived CDR1 and CDR2 are SQVTM and ANQGSEA. Here the CDR3 reads CSVAQGVSQPQHF. The CDR3 DNA sequence: TGCAGCGTTGCTCAGGGGGTTAGCCAGCCCCAGCATTTT.

The chain links TRBV2 to TRBJ1-5, with D maybe TRBD1 (5 bases). Germline lookup yields CDR1 SNHLY and CDR2 FYNNEI. Trimming shortened V by 7 bases and J by 0 bases, and 13 bases separated the two germline ends. This CDR3 has 15 amino acids. The CDR3 DNA is TGTGCCAGCAAAGACAGTCCTTTTAGCAATCAGCCCCAGCATTTT. The encoded protein is CASKDSPFSNQPQHF. Based on the CDR3 plus reference TRBV2 and TRBJ1-5, the full variable domain is EPEVTQTPSHQVTQMGQEVILRCVPISNHLYFYWYRQILGQKVEFLVSFYNNEISEKSEIFDDQFSVERPDGSNFTLKIRSTKLEDSAMYFCASKDSPFSNQPQHFGDGTRLSIL.

The V call is TRBV3-1 (or the pseudogene TRBV3-2), the J call TRBJ2-4; possible D gene TRBD2, 5 bases. Between the trimmed V and J ends, which lost 4 bases and 7 bases, there was a span of 20 bases. The CDR3 covers 16 residues. Germline V gene data show CDR1 as LGHDT and CDR2 as YNNKEL (reference sequence). The CDR3 coding sequence is TGTGCCAGCAGCCCATACGCGGACGAGAGGAGGAACATTCAGTACTTC. It is translated as CASSPYADERRNIQYF.

The V and J genes are TRBV6-1 and TRBJ2-3; no definite D call. CDR1 and CDR2 from the germline V gene are MNHNS and SASEGT. This CDR3 spans 16 amino acids. The V end was cut by 4 bases, the J end by 0 bases, with 14 bases between. The CDR3 loop is CASSGFAMSSTDTQYF. The CDR3 nucleotides read TGTGCCAGCAGTGGCTTCGCTATGTCTAGCACAGATACGCAGTATTTT.

CDR3 DNA: TGTGCCAGTACCCCCCCGGGACTAATGAACATTCAGTACTTC. It codes for CASTPPGLMNIQYF. V and J are TRBV19 and TRBJ2-4; TRBD2 aligns across 7 bases. From germline, CDR1 is LNHDA and CDR2 SQIVND (reference sequence). Trimming cost V 7 bases and J 7 bases; bases outside gene matches: 10. CDR3 length: 14 amino acids.

The V gene is TRBV3-1 (or the pseudogene TRBV3-2), the J gene TRBJ1-5; D is perhaps TRBD1 (5 bases). V lost 6 bases and J lost 4, with 13 bases in between. This CDR3 has 14 amino acids. Per the germline V gene, CDR1 is LGHDT and CDR2 is YNNKEL (reference sequence). CDR3 coding DNA: TGTGCCAGCAGTGCAGGGACTTTGAATCAGCCCCAGCATTTT. Translating it yields CASSAGTLNQPQHF.